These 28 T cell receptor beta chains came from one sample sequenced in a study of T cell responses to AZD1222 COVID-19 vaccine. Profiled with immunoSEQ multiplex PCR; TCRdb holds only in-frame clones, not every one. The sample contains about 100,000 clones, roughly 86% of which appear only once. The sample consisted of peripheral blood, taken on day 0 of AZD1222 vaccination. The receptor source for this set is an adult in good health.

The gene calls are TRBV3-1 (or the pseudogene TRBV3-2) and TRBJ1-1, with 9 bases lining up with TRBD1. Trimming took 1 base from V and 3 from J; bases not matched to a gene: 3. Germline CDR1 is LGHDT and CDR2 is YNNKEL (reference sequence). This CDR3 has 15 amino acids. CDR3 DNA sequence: TGTGCCAGCAGCCAAGGGGGGGACAGGGACACTGAAGCTTTCTTT. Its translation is CASSQGGDRDTEAFF.

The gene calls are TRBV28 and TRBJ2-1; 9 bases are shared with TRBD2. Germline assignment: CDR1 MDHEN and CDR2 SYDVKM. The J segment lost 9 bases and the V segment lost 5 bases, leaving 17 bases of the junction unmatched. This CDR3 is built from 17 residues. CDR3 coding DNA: TGTGCCAGCAGTCGGCATGGGGGTAGCGGGAGTTTGGGTGAGCAGTTCTTC. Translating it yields CASSRHGGSGSLGEQFF.

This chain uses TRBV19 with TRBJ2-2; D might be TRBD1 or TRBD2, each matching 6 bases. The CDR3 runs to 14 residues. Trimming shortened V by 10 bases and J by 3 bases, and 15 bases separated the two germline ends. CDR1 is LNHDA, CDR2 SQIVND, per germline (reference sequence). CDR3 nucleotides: TGTGCCACCACCCGGGGGCGCGACACCGGGGAGCTGTTTTTT. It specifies CATTRGRDTGELFF.

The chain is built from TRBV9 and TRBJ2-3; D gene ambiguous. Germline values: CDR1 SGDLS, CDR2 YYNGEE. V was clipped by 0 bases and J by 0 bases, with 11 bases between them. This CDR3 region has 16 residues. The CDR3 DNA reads TGTGCCAGCAGCGTAGTCGCTGCAACTAGCACAGATACGCAGTATTTT. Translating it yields CASSVVAATSTDTQYF.

CDR3 in amino acids: CASSPPAQRVWNTEAFF. CDR3 sequence (DNA): TGTGCCAGCTCACCACCGGCCCAGCGGGTTTGGAACACTGAAGCTTTCTTT. The rearrangement joins TRBV18 to TRBJ1-1; D gene unclear. The CDR3 totals 17 residues. Deletions cut 0 bases from V and 1 base from J, with 15 bases between. Germline V CDR1 and CDR2: KGHSH, LQKENI.

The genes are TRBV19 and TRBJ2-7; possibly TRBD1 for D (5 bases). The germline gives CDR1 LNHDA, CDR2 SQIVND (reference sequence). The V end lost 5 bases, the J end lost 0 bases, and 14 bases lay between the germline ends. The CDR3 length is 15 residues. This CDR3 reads CASSFGHDASYEQYF. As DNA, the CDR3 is TGTGCCAGTAGTTTCGGACATGATGCCTCCTACGAGCAGTACTTC.

The CDR3 protein is CASTSGGLNTEAFF. The CDR3 coding sequence is TGTGCCAGCACCTCCGGGGGGCTGAACACTGAAGCTTTCTTT. The chain joins TRBV7-9 to TRBJ1-1; D perhaps matches TRBD1 (6 bases). Trimming stripped 7 bases from V and 0 bases from J, with 12 bases between. CDR3 size: 14 residues. Germline values: CDR1 SEHNR, CDR2 FQNEAQ (reference sequence).

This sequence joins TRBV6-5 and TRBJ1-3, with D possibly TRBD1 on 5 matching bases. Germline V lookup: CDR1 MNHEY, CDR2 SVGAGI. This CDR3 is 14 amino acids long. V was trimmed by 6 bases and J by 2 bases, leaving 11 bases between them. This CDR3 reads CASRGMTAGNTIYF. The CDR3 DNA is TGTGCCAGCAGGGGGATGACAGCTGGAAACACCATATATTTT.

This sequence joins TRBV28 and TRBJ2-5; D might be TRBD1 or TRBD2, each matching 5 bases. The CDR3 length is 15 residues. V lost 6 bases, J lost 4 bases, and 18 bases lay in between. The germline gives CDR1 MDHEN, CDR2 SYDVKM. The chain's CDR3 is CASSPPGPGRETQYF. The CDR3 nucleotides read TGTGCCAGCAGCCCTCCCGGACCGGGGCGAGAGACCCAGTACTTC.

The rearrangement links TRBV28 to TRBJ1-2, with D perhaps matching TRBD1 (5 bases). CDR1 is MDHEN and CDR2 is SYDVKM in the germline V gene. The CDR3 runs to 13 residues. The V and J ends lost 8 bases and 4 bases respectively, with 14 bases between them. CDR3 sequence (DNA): TGTGCCAGCCTTCGCCGGGGCGGCTATGGCTACACCTTC. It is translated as CASLRRGGYGYTF.

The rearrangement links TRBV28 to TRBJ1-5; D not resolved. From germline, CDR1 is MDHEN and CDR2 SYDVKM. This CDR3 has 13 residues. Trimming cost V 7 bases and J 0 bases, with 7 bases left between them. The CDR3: CASKVTSNQPQHF. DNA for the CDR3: TGTGCCAGCAAGGTTACTAGCAATCAGCCCCAGCATTTT.

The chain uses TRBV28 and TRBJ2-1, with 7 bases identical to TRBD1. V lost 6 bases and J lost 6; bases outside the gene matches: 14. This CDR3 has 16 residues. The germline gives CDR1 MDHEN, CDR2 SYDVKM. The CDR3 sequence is CASSPIGTVPANEQFF. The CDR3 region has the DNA TGTGCCAGCAGCCCCATTGGGACAGTGCCTGCCAATGAGCAGTTCTTC.

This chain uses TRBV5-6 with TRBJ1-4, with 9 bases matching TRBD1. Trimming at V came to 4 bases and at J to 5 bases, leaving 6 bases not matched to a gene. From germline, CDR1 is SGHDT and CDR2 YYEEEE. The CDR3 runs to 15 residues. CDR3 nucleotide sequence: TGTGCCAGCAGCACTCGACAGGGGGGAAATGAAAAACTGTTTTTT. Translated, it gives CASSTRQGGNEKLFF.

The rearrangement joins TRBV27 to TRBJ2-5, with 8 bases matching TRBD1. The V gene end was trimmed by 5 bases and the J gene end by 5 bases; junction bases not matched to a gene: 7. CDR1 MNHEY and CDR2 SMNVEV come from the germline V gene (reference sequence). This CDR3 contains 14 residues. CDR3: CASSQGARRETQYF. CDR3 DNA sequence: TGTGCCAGCAGTCAGGGGGCGCGGAGGGAGACCCAGTACTTC.

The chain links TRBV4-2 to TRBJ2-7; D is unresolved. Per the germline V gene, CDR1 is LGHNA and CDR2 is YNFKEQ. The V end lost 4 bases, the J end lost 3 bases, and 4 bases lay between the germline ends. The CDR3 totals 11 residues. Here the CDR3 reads CASSLNYEQYF. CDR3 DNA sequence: TGTGCCAGCAGCCTGAACTACGAGCAGTACTTC.

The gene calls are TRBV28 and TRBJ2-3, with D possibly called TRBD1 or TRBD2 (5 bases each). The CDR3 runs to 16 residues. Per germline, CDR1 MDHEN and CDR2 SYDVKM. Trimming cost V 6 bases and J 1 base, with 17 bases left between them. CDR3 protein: CASSGRGSGRTDTQYF. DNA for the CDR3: TGTGCCAGCAGCGGACGAGGGTCGGGGCGCACAGATACGCAGTATTTT. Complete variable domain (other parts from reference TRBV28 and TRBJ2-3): DVKVTQSSRYLVKRTGEKVFLECVQDMDHENMFWYRQDPGLGLRLIYFSYDVKMKEKGDIPEGYSVSREKKERFSLILESASTNQTSMYLCASSGRGSGRTDTQYFGPGTRLTVL.

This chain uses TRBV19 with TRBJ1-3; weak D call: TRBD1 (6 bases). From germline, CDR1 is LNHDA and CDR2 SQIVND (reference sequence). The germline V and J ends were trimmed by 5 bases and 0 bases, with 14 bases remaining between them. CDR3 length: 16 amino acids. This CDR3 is CASSGLRTDSGNTIYF. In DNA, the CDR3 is TGTGCCAGTAGTGGACTCCGGACAGACTCTGGAAACACCATATATTTT.

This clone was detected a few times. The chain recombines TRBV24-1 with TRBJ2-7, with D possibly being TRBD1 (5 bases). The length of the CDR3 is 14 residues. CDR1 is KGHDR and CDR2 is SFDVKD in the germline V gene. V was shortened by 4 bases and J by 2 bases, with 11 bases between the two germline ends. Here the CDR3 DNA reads TGTGCCACCAGTGACCCGACAGATGCCTACGAGCAGTACTTC. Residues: CATSDPTDAYEQYF.

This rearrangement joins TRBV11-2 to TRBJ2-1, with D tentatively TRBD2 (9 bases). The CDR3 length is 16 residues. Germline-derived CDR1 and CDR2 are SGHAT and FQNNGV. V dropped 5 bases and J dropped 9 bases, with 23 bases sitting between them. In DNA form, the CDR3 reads TGTGCCAGCAGCACTCTCAGGGGGCGGACTAGCGTTGAGCAGTTCTTC. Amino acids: CASSTLRGRTSVEQFF.

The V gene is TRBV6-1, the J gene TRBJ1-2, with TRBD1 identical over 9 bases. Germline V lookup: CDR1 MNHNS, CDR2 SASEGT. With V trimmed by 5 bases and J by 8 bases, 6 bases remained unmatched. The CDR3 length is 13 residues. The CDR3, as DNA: TGTGCCAGCAGTTGGGACAGGGCTCGCGGCTACACCTTC. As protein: CASSWDRARGYTF.

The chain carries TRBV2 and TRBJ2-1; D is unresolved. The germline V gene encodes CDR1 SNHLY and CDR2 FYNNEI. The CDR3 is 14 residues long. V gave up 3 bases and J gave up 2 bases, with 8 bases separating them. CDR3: CASSDRAPYNEQFF. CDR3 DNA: TGTGCCAGCAGTGATAGGGCGCCCTACAATGAGCAGTTCTTC.

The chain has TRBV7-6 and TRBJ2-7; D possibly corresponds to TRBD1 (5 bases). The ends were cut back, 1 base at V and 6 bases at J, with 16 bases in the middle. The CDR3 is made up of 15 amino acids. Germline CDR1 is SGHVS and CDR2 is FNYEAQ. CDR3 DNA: TGTGCCAGCAGCTTAGAGGCAGGGTCGATTCTCGAGCAGTACTTC. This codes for CASSLEAGSILEQYF.

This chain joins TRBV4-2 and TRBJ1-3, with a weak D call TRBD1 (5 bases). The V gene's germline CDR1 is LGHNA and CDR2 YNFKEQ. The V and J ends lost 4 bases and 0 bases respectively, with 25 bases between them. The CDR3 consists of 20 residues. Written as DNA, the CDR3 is TGTGCCAGCAGCCGGACCCGGAGTGGGACCGAACTTAACTCTGGAAACACCATATATTTT. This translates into CASSRTRSGTELNSGNTIYF.

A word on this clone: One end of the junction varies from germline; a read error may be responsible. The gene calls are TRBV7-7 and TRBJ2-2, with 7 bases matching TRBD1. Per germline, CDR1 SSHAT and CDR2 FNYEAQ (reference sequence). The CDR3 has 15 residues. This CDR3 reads CASSLLPGGNGELFF. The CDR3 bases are TGTGCTAGCAGCTTACTCCCAGGGGGTAACGGGGAGCTGTTTTTT.

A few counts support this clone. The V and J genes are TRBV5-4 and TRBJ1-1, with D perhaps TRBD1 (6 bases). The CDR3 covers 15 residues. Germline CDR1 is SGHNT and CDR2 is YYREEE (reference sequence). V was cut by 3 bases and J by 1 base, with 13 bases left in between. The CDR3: CASSWEQGGNTEAFF. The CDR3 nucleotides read TGTGCCAGCAGCTGGGAACAGGGTGGGAACACTGAAGCTTTCTTT.

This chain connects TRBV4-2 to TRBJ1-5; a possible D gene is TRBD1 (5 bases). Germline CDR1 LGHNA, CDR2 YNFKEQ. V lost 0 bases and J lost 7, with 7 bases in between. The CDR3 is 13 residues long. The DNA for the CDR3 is TGTGCCAGCAGCCAAGAGGGGGAACAGCCCCAGCATTTT. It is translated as CASSQEGEQPQHF.

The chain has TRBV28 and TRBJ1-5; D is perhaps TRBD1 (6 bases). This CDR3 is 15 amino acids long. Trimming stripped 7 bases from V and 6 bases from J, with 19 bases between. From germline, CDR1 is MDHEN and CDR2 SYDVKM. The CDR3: CASNNLQGEGQPQHF. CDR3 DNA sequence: TGTGCCAGCAATAATCTACAGGGTGAGGGTCAGCCCCAGCATTTT.

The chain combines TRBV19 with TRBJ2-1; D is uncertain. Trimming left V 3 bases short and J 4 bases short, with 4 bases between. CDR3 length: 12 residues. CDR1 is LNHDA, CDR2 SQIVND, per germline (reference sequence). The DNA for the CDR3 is TGTGCCAGTAGTATCACGTACAATGAGCAGTTCTTC. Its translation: CASSITYNEQFF.